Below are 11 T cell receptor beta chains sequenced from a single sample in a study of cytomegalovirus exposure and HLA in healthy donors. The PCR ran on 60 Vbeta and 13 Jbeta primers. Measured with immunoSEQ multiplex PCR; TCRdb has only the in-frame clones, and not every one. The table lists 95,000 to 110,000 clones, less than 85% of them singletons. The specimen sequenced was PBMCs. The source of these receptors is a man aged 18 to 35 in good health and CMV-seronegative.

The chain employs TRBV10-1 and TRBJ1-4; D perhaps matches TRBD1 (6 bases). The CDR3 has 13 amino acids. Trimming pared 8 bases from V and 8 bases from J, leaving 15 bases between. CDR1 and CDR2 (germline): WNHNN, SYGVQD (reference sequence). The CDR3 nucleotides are TGCGCCAGCCAACAGGGAGTAACCGAAAAACTGTTTTTT. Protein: CASQQGVTEKLFF.

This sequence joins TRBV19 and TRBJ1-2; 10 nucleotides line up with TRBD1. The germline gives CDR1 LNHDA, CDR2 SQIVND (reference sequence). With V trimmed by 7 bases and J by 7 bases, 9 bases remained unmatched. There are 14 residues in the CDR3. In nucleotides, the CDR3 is TGTGCCAGTACACTCGGGACAGGGGTTGGTGGCTACACCTTC. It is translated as CASTLGTGVGGYTF.

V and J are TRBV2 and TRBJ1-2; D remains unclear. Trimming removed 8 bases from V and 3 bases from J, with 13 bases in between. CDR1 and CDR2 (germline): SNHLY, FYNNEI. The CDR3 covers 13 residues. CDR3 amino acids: CASLEQLHYGYTF. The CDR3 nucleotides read TGTGCCAGCCTGGAACAGCTACACTATGGCTACACCTTC. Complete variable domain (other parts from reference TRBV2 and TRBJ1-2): EPEVTQTPSHQVTQMGQEVILRCVPISNHLYFYWYRQILGQKVEFLVSFYNNEISEKSEIFDDQFSVERPDGSNFTLKIRSTKLEDSAMYFCASLEQLHYGYTFGSGTRLTVV.

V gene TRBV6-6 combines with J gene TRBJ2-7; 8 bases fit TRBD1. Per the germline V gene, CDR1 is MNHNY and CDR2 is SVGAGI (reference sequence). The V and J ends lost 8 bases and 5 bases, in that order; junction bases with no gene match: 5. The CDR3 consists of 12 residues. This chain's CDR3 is CASRRQGNEQYF. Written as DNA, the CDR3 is TGTGCCAGCCGCCGACAGGGGAACGAGCAGTACTTC.

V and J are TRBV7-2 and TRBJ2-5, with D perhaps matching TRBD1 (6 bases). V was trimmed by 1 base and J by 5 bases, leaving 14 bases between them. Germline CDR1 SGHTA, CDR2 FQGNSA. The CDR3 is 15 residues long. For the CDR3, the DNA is TGTGCCAGCAGCTTAGGATTAGGGGGTTCGGAGACCCAGTACTTC. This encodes CASSLGLGGSETQYF.

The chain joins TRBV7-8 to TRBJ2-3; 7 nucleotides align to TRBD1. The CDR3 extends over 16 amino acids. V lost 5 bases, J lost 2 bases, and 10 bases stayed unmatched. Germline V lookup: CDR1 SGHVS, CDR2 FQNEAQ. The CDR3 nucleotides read TGTGCCAGCAGCCAACAGGGGCCAGGGATCACAGATACGCAGTATTTT. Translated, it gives CASSQQGPGITDTQYF.

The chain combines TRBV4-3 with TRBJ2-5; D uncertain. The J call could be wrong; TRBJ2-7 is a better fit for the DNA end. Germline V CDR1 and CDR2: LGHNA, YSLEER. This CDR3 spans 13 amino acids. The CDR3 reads CASSQESRGEQYF. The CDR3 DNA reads TGCGCCAGCAGCCAAGAATCGAGAGGCGAGCAGTACTTC.

CDR3 in DNA: TGTGCCAGCAGTTACTCCAGGGGCAATCAGCCCCAGCATTTT. This translates into CASSYSRGNQPQHF. The chain employs TRBV6-5 and TRBJ1-5; possible D gene TRBD1, 5 bases. Per the germline V gene, CDR1 is MNHEY and CDR2 is SVGAGI. Deletions cut 0 bases from V and 2 bases from J, with 5 bases between. The length of the CDR3 is 14 residues.

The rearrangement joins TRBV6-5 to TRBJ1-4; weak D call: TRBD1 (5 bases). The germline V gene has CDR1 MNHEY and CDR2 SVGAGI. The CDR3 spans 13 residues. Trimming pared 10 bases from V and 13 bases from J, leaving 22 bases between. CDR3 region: CATSLSRMGGLFF. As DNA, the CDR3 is TGTGCCACCTCCCTCAGTCGGATGGGGGGACTGTTTTTT.

The CDR3 spells CASSQELAGSYNEQFF. The CDR3 DNA reads TGTGCCAGCAGCCAAGAACTAGCGGGGTCTTACAATGAGCAGTTCTTC. The chain links TRBV4-2 to TRBJ2-1; TRBD2 aligns across 10 bases. J was trimmed by 4 bases and V by 0 bases; bases with no gene match: 3. The CDR3 totals 16 residues. Germline V gene sequence: CDR1 LGHNA, CDR2 YNFKEQ.

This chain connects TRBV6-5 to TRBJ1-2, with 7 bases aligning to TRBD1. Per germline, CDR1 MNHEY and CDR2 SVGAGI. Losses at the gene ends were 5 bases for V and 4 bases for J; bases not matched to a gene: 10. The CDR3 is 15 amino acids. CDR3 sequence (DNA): TGTGCCAGCAGTGGGACAGACCTGGCCTCCTATGGCTACACCTTC. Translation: CASSGTDLASYGYTF.